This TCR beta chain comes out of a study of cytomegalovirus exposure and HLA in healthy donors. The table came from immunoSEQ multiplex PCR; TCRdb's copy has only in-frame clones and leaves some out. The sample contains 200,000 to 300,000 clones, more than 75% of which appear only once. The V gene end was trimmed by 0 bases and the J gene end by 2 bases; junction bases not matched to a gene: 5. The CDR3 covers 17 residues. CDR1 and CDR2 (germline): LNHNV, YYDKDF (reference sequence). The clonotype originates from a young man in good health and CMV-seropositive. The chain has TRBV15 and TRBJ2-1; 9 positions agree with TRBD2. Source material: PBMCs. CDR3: CATSREKPSGTYNEQFF. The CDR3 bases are TGTGCCACCAGCAGAGAGAAGCCTAGCGGGACCTACAATGAGCAGTTCTTC.